The rows below give T cell receptor beta chains drawn from one sample of a study of blood T cells in healthy people across ages. TCRdb re-called the 5' RACE reads with MiXCR, one entry per CDR3 protein. The table includes roughly 860,000 distinct CDR3 sequences, under 80% detected once. Sequencing was done on a sample of blood. These receptors were obtained from a man aged 30-40 years in good health. CDR3s include the opening cysteine and the closing phenylalanine or tryptophan. D genes are given only for firm matches. Clone size is not always given. Where it is, it says once, few, many or a class for expanded clones.

cdr3_length j_call clone_size v_call d_call cdr3_nt cdr3_aa
14 TRBJ2-5 few TRBV20-1 TRBD1 TGCAGTGCTAGGGGGGACAGGGGGCAAGAGACCCAGTACTTC CSARGDRGQETQYF
13 TRBJ2-4 once TRBV7-9 NA TGTGCCAGCAGCTTAAATCCCGAAAACATTCAGTACTTC CASSLNPENIQYF
12 TRBJ1-4 NA TRBV30 NA TGTGCCTGGAGTAGGAGTGGCGAAAAACTGTTTTTT CAWSRSGEKLFF
17 TRBJ2-7 few TRBV10-3 NA TGTGCCATCAGTGAGTCGGACTGGGAGCGGTTGGCCTACGAGCAGTACTTC CAISESDWERLAYEQYF
14 TRBJ2-3 NA TRBV25-1 NA TGTGCCAGCAGTGTGCGGGACTTCACAGATACGCAGTATTTT CASSVRDFTDTQYF
18 TRBJ2-5 NA TRBV3-1 TRBD2 TGTGCCAGCAGCCAAGGTCGGCTAGCGGGGCCTGCGGGTAATGAGCAGTACTTC CASSQGRLAGPAGNEQYF
15 TRBJ2-7 NA TRBV10-3 TRBD2 TGTGCCATCACGAGAGATTGGGGGGGCTCCTACGAGCAGTACTTC CAITRDWGGSYEQYF
14 TRBJ2-7 few TRBV10-3 NA TGTGCCATCACGCCAGTCCACCCTCCCTACGAGCAGTACTTC CAITPVHPPYEQYF
15 TRBJ1-5 NA TRBV7-2 NA TGTGCCAGCAGCTTTCAGGGGTCAGCGGATCAGCCCCAGCATTTT CASSFQGSADQPQHF
13 TRBJ2-3 few TRBV6-2/TRBV6-3 NA TGTGCCAGCAGTTACTCTACTGCAGATACGCAGTATTTT CASSYSTADTQYF
15 TRBJ2-1 few TRBV5-1 TRBD1 TGCGCCAGCAGCCCGGACAGGAACACCTACAATGAGCAGTTCTTC CASSPDRNTYNEQFF
18 TRBJ2-5 NA TRBV6-1 TRBD1 TGTGCCAGCAGCCCTGGACAGGGGGCGCCCCTTTGGCAAGAGACCCAGTACTTC CASSPGQGAPLWQETQYF
14 TRBJ2-1 NA TRBV24-1 NA TGTGCCACCAGTCTCCCGGGACCTCACAATGAGCAGTTCTTC CATSLPGPHNEQFF
14 TRBJ2-2 NA TRBV29-1 NA TGCAGCGTTGGAACTCGGGTGACCACCGGGGAGCTGTTTTTT CSVGTRVTTGELFF
15 TRBJ2-7 NA TRBV6-2/TRBV6-3 TRBD1 TGTGCCAGCAGTTACTCGACAGGGACCCGCTACGAGCAGTACTTC CASSYSTGTRYEQYF
12 TRBJ2-5 NA TRBV30 NA TGTGCCTGGAGTGCGTCTCCCGAGACCCAGTACTTC CAWSASPETQYF
14 TRBJ2-4 NA TRBV9 TRBD1 TGTGCCAGCAGCGCTGGACAGGGGGGAAACATTCAGTACTTC CASSAGQGGNIQYF
14 TRBJ2-7 NA TRBV9 NA TGTGCCAGCAGCGTAGTACAAGGGTTTGGGGAGCAGTACTTC CASSVVQGFGEQYF
15 TRBJ2-5 NA TRBV4-3 NA TGCGCCAGCAGCAAGAGGACAGCGTACCAAGAGACCCAGTACTTC CASSKRTAYQETQYF
15 TRBJ2-7 few TRBV27 TRBD2 TGTGCCAGCAGCCTCTTAGCGGGGGGGACCAACGAGCAGTACTTC CASSLLAGGTNEQYF
13 TRBJ2-1 NA TRBV12-5 TRBD2 TGTGCTAGTTCCCCGCCGGGACTAAATGAGCAGTTCTTC CASSPPGLNEQFF
14 TRBJ2-7 NA TRBV23-1 TRBD1 TGCGCCAGCCTGTCAAGGACAGGGGTCTACGAGCAGTACTTC CASLSRTGVYEQYF
17 TRBJ2-7 once TRBV7-2 TRBD2 TGTGCCAGCAGCTTAGGTTATGGCCCGGGGGGGGTGAACGAGCAGTACTTC CASSLGYGPGGVNEQYF
15 TRBJ1-4 NA TRBV6-5 TRBD1 TGTGCCAGCAGTTACACGACAGGGGGGAATGAAAAACTGTTTTTT CASSYTTGGNEKLFF
14 TRBJ1-6 NA TRBV4-3 TRBD1 TGCGCCAGCAGCCTACAGGGGAATAATCCACCCCTCCACTTT CASSLQGNNPPLHF
15 TRBJ2-7 NA TRBV6-1 NA TGTGCCAGCAGTGAAGCGCTTCGGGCCAGCTACGAGCAGTACTTC CASSEALRASYEQYF
15 TRBJ2-7 NA TRBV19 NA TGTGCCAGTAGTACCCAGGGGGGATTCGACAGCGAGCAGTACTTC CASSTQGGFDSEQYF
12 TRBJ2-7 NA TRBV28 NA TGTGCCAGCAGATCCATTTCCTACGAGCAGTACTTC CASRSISYEQYF
15 TRBJ2-4 NA TRBV13 TRBD1 TGTGCCAGCAGCTTAGAGGGGACAGGGAAGGCCATTCAGTACTTC CASSLEGTGKAIQYF
17 TRBJ2-7 NA TRBV18 TRBD2 TGTGCCAGCTCACAGGGCGTCACTAGCGGGGGGAACAACGAGCAGTACTTC CASSQGVTSGGNNEQYF
14 TRBJ2-6 NA TRBV6-5 NA TGTGCCAGCAGTTACTTCTCCGGGGCCAACGTCCTGACTTTC CASSYFSGANVLTF
13 TRBJ1-2 NA TRBV10-2 NA TGCGCCAGCAGCCCACCGGAGCGCTATGGCTACACCTTC CASSPPERYGYTF
17 TRBJ2-3 NA TRBV7-6 NA TGTGCCAGCAGCCAAACGGCCCGGGACACTCCTCGGGATACGCAGTATTTT CASSQTARDTPRDTQYF
14 TRBJ2-1 few TRBV28 TRBD2 TGTGCCAGCATAGACTTCGACGGGGGGGGTGAGCAGTTCTTC CASIDFDGGGEQFF
13 TRBJ2-7 few TRBV5-6 NA TGTGCCAGCAGCCTTCCTTACACGTACGAGCAGTACTTC CASSLPYTYEQYF
13 TRBJ2-1 few TRBV4-3 NA TGCGCCAGCAGCCAAGGTCCTCCGCGTGAGCAGTTCTTC CASSQGPPREQFF
16 TRBJ2-1 NA TRBV6-5 TRBD2 TGTGCCAGCAGTTCTCGAGATAGCGGGGGGCTATATGAGCAGTTCTTC CASSSRDSGGLYEQFF
16 TRBJ2-1 few TRBV20-1 TRBD2 TGCAGTGCTCCCTCGACTAGCGGGCTCTCCTACAATGAGCAGTTCTTC CSAPSTSGLSYNEQFF
13 TRBJ1-2 NA TRBV29-1 NA TGCAGCGCGGGGGGACGGGTCGGGGATGGCTACACCTTC CSAGGRVGDGYTF
15 TRBJ2-1 NA TRBV6-2/TRBV6-3 TRBD2 TGTGCCAGCAGTTTGGGGCGGGGGGGCTTCAGTGAGCAGTTCTTC CASSLGRGGFSEQFF
16 TRBJ2-7 few TRBV10-3 TRBD2 TGTGCCATCAGTGAGTCGGGAACTAGCGGGATCGACGAGCAGTACTTC CAISESGTSGIDEQYF
13 TRBJ2-4 NA TRBV18 NA TGTGCCAGCTCACGGGACGAGGGTCGAGAGCAGTACTTC CASSRDEGREQYF
15 TRBJ2-1 NA TRBV7-3 TRBD2 TGTGCCAGCAGCTTAGACGTAGCGGGGGGCCGTCAACAGTTCTTC CASSLDVAGGRQQFF
15 TRBJ2-7 NA TRBV7-3 NA TGTGCCAGCAGCCCAACAGCGGGTAGCTCCTACGAGCAGTACTTC CASSPTAGSSYEQYF
14 TRBJ2-5 NA TRBV11-2 NA TGTGCCAGCAGCCCACGACAGTCGTGGGAGACCCAGTACTTC CASSPRQSWETQYF
14 TRBJ2-7 NA TRBV10-3 NA TGTGCCATCAGTGACTCCGGCAGGTCCTACGAGCAGTACTTC CAISDSGRSYEQYF
13 TRBJ2-7 NA TRBV28 NA TGTGCCAGCAGTTTCACAGATACCTACGAGCAGTACTTC CASSFTDTYEQYF
10 TRBJ2-3 NA TRBV12-3/TRBV12-4 NA TGTGCCAGCAGTCGAGGGGCGCAGTATTTT CASSRGAQYF
15 TRBJ1-5 NA TRBV3-1 NA TGTGCCAGCAGCCGAAGTGGAGGGAACTATCAGCCCCAGCATTTT CASSRSGGNYQPQHF
16 TRBJ2-5 NA TRBV6-2/TRBV6-3 NA TGTGCCAGCAGCTCCACCCTGAGTGTGTACCAAGAGACCCAGTACTTC CASSSTLSVYQETQYF
15 TRBJ2-5 NA TRBV2 NA TGTGCCAGCAGCGGACAGCGAAACCCCCAAGAGACCCAGTACTTC CASSGQRNPQETQYF
16 TRBJ1-2 NA TRBV7-3 TRBD1 TGTGCCAGCAGCTTATTTGGAGTAGGACAGGCACCCCTGTACACCTTC CASSLFGVGQAPLYTF
15 TRBJ2-2 NA TRBV7-8 NA TGTGCCAGCAGCGCGTGGATAGAGAACACCGGGGAGCTGTTTTTT CASSAWIENTGELFF
16 TRBJ2-7 NA TRBV11-2 NA TGTGCCAGCAGCTCTGCCGGGGCGGGCATCGCCTACGAGCAGTACTTC CASSSAGAGIAYEQYF
15 TRBJ2-1 NA TRBV4-3 NA TGCGCCAGCAGCCAAGATGGCGACAGCTACAATGAGCAGTTCTTC CASSQDGDSYNEQFF
15 TRBJ2-3 NA TRBV24-1 NA TGTGCCACCAGTGACAGAAAATCGACCAGGGATACGCAGTATTTT CATSDRKSTRDTQYF
12 TRBJ2-5 NA TRBV15 TRBD1 TGTGCCACCCGACAGGGCCAAGAGACCCAGTACTTC CATRQGQETQYF
15 TRBJ2-7 NA TRBV20-1 TRBD2 TGCAGTGCTAGGAATCCCGGGACTAGCCTTTACGAGCAGTACTTC CSARNPGTSLYEQYF
15 TRBJ2-1 NA TRBV2 NA TGTGCCAGCAGTGACGCCCGGGGCCCCTACAATGAGCAGTTCTTC CASSDARGPYNEQFF
16 TRBJ2-1 NA TRBV4-3 TRBD2 TGCGCCAGCAGTCCACTAGCGGGGGAATTCTACAATGAGCAGTTCTTC CASSPLAGEFYNEQFF